A single sample gave rise to the 6 T cell receptor beta chains below, sequenced in a study of post-analysis software for immune sequencing data. Study-level findings and limits: In patients, about 5 TRBV segments were more frequent than in controls, with TRBV5-6, TRBV5-1 and TRBV20-1 among them.

Antigens for these TCRs are unknown. Presence of unique molecular identifiers characterized the TCR beta cDNA libraries. TCRdb ran MiXCR on the PCR reads and lists one entry per CDR3 protein. This repertoire shows 700,000 to 800,000 distinct CDR3 sequences, roughly 27% found once; its top ten account for approximately 0.55%. Sequences were obtained from blood. Receptors originate from a girl aged 5-17 years with multiple sclerosis.

This clonotype was observed many times. J is TRBJ1-2 and V is TRBV20-1; D gene unclear. Germline loops: CDR1 DFQATT, CDR2 SNEGSKA (reference sequence). Between the trimmed V and J ends, which lost 3 bases and 5 bases, there was a span of 13 bases. The CDR3 is 13 amino acids. CDR3 sequence: CSARTELAYGYTF. In nucleotides, the CDR3 is TGCAGTGCTAGGACCGAGTTAGCGTATGGCTACACCTTC.

This clonotype was detected ten times or more. This chain links TRBV4-3 with TRBJ2-4, with D perhaps matching TRBD2 (6 bases). Deletions cut 2 bases from V and 3 bases from J, with 26 bases between. Looked up from germline, CDR1 is LGHNA and CDR2 is YSLEER. This CDR3 region has 20 residues. The CDR3 region has the DNA TGCGCCAGCAGCCAACCAACCTTGGGGGGAGACGTCTTGGTCAAAAACATTCAGTACTTC. It codes for CASSQPTLGGDVLVKNIQYF.

This clonotype was detected only a few times. The chain joins TRBV29-1 to TRBJ2-7, with D unclear. The CDR3 covers 13 residues. CDR1 and CDR2 from the germline V gene are SQVTM and ANQGSEA. The ends were cut back, 4 bases at V and 0 bases at J, with 10 bases in the middle. CDR3 amino acids: CSVAGQTSYEQYF. CDR3 nucleotides: TGCAGCGTTGCTGGGCAAACCTCCTACGAGCAGTACTTC.

The chain links TRBV5-1 to TRBJ1-2; possible D gene TRBD1, 5 bases. The CDR3 length is 14 residues. The V gene lost 4 bases and the J gene lost 8 bases, with 18 bases spanning the gap. CDR1 and CDR2 (germline): SGHRS, YFSETQ. Here the CDR3 DNA reads TGCGCCAGCAGCCTGGGACGGACGTCAAAAGGCTACACCTTC. It yields the protein CASSLGRTSKGYTF.

The chain uses TRBV14 and TRBJ1-2; D is unresolved. V lost 2 bases and J lost 6, with 10 bases in between. This CDR3 is 13 amino acids long. CDR1 and CDR2 from the germline V gene are SGHDN and FVKESK. The CDR3 loop is CASSQLAVDGYTF. The CDR3 DNA sequence: TGTGCCAGCAGCCAACTCGCAGTCGATGGCTACACCTTC.

This clonotype was detected a few times. V gene TRBV6-5 combines with J gene TRBJ2-3; 8 positions agree with TRBD2. Unmatched junction bases numbered 10, after V lost 8 bases and J lost 6 bases. Germline V gene lookup returns CDR1 MNHEY and CDR2 SVGAGI. The CDR3 consists of 14 residues. The CDR3 reads CASSGTRSRDTQYF. The CDR3 nucleotides are TGTGCCAGCTCCGGGACTAGGTCTAGGGATACGCAGTATTTT.